The 10 T cell receptor beta chains reported below all come from one sample, sequenced in a study of Ad26.COV2.S vaccination and SARS-CoV-2 variants. The sample's treatment: 15 to 20 received Ad26.COV2.S at low or high dose, single or two shots; about 5 received placebo; per-sample allocation not given. Sampling was performed 63 days after the first vaccine or placebo injection. Data came from immunoSEQ multiplex PCR; TCRdb stores just in-frame clones and leaves some out. Of over 450,000 clones in the sample, 80% to 90% were seen once. Sequences were derived from peripheral blood, sampled in a trial of Ad26.COV2.S vaccine versus placebo. The receptors were sampled from a person aged 18 to 59 who received the Ad26.COV2.S COVID-19 vaccine or a placebo.

This clone was observed a handful of times. The chain recombines TRBV7-9 with TRBJ2-7; D is unclear. Germline loops: CDR1 SEHNR, CDR2 FQNEAQ (reference sequence). Trimming took off 5 bases at V and 1 base at J, with 6 bases between the two ends. The CDR3 is made up of 12 amino acids. The CDR3: CASSRTSYEQYF. The CDR3 region has the DNA TGTGCCAGCAGCCGAACTTCCTACGAGCAGTACTTC.

This chain links TRBV5-1 with TRBJ2-5; 9 bases are a match to TRBD1. V lost 3 bases, J lost 0 bases, and 6 bases stayed unmatched. Per germline, CDR1 SGHRS and CDR2 YFSETQ. This CDR3 spans 16 amino acids. DNA of the CDR3: TGCGCCAGCAGCTCCGGGACAGGGATGTACCAAGAGACCCAGTACTTC. It yields the protein CASSSGTGMYQETQYF.

V is TRBV10-1 and J is TRBJ2-3; 8 positions agree with TRBD1. There are 13 residues in the CDR3. Looked up from germline, CDR1 is WNHNN and CDR2 is SYGVQD (reference sequence). Trimming cost V 3 bases and J 9 bases; bases outside gene matches: 5. The CDR3: CASSDKQGDTQYF. CDR3 nucleotide sequence: TGCGCCAGCAGTGACAAACAGGGGGACACGCAGTATTTT.

V usage is TRBV29-1 and J usage is TRBJ2-7; perhaps TRBD1 as D (6 bases). CDR3 length: 12 residues. V lost 6 bases and J lost 2, with 11 bases in between. Germline loops: CDR1 SQVTM, CDR2 ANQGSEA. CDR3 sequence: CSVMDRAYEQYF. The DNA of the CDR3 is TGCAGCGTAATGGACAGAGCCTACGAGCAGTACTTC.

This clone was recorded only once. J is TRBJ1-1 and V is TRBV15; possible D gene TRBD1, 6 bases. This CDR3 is built from 13 residues. Germline V gene data show CDR1 as LNHNV and CDR2 as YYDKDF (reference sequence). V was shortened by 0 bases and J by 8 bases, with 10 bases between the two germline ends. The CDR3, as DNA: TGTGCCACCAGCAGAGAGGTGGGGGGCGAAGCTTTCTTT. Translated, it gives CATSREVGGEAFF.

The chain employs TRBV5-1 and TRBJ1-6; D unclear. Looked up from germline, CDR1 is SGHRS and CDR2 is YFSETQ. This CDR3 is 15 amino acids long. V lost 1 base to trimming and J lost 0 bases, with 5 bases between them. CDR3 sequence reads: CASSLSSSYNSPLHF. The CDR3 DNA follows: TGCGCCAGCAGCTTGTCGAGCTCCTATAATTCACCCCTCCACTTT.

The chain combines TRBV6-6 with TRBJ2-1, with D maybe TRBD2 (5 bases). The ends were cut back, 0 bases at V and 4 bases at J, with 10 bases in the middle. The CDR3 is 15 residues long. Germline V gives CDR1 MNHNY, CDR2 SVGAGI (reference sequence). In nucleotides, the CDR3 is TGTGCCAGCAGTTACTCGACGCGAGGGTACAATGAGCAGTTCTTC. Protein: CASSYSTRGYNEQFF.

J is TRBJ2-7 and V is TRBV3-1 (or the pseudogene TRBV3-2); D is ambiguous. The V gene's germline CDR1 is LGHDT and CDR2 YNNKEL (reference sequence). V gave up 5 bases and J gave up 2 bases, with 16 bases separating them. The CDR3 has 15 amino acids. This CDR3 is CASSGSSLQAYEQYF. The CDR3 region has the DNA TGTGCCAGCAGCGGTAGTTCACTCCAAGCCTACGAGCAGTACTTC.

V gene TRBV19 combines with J gene TRBJ2-1; D remains ambiguous. The CDR3 extends over 15 amino acids. Trimming removed 2 bases at V and 5 bases at J, with 13 bases between. Germline-derived CDR1 and CDR2 are LNHDA and SQIVND (reference sequence). CDR3: CASSINGELNNEQFF. As DNA, the CDR3 is TGTGCCAGTAGTATAAACGGAGAACTAAACAATGAGCAGTTCTTC.

The rearrangement joins TRBV4-1 to TRBJ2-1; D is undetermined. This CDR3 spans 13 amino acids. Germline-derived CDR1 and CDR2 are MGHRA and YSYEKL. V was clipped by 0 bases and J by 10 bases, with 10 bases between them. CDR3 coding DNA: TGCGCCAGCAGCCAAGATTGGGATTTGGAGCAGTTCTTC. Translated, it gives CASSQDWDLEQFF.